This T cell receptor (beta chain) was recorded in a study of monozygotic twins with inflammatory bowel disease. One entry per CDR3 protein, without DNA, is what TCRdb gives after re-calling the 5' RACE reads. Its listing shows more than 350,000 distinct CDR3 sequences. This CDR3 has 15 amino acids. Germline V gene sequence: CDR1 SGHTA, CDR2 FQGNSA. The sequence was collected from a human donor with ulcerative colitis or Crohn's disease, or a healthy co-twin of an affected twin (not recorded which). The sample comprised blood. This rearrangement joins TRBV7-2 to TRBJ2-1; TCRdb names TRBD2, which stays unverified in the absence of DNA. CDR3 amino acids: CASSTGTSGTGEQFF.